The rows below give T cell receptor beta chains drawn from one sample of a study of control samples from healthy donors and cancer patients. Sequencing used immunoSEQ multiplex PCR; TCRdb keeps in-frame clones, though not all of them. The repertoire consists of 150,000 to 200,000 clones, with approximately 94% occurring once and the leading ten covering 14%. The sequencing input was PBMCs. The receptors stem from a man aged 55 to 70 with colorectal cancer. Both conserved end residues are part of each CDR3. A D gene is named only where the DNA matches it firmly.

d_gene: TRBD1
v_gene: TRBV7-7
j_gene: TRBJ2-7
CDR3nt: TGTGCCAGCAGCTTAGGGGACAGGGGTACCTACGAGCAGTACTTC
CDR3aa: CASSLGDRGTYEQYF

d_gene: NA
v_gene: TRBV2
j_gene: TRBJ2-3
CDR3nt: TGTGCCAGCAAGAAGGGCCCAGGGCGAACAGATACGCAGTATTTT
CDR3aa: CASKKGPGRTDTQYF

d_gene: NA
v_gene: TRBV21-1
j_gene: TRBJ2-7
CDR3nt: TGTGCCAGCAGCAGGAGGGGGGACAGGTTATGCGAGCAGTACTTC
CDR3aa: CASSRRGDRLCEQYF

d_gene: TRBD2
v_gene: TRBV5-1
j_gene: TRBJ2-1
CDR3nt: TGCGCCAGCAGCATGGGACTAGCGGGGGGCAATGAGCAGTTCTTC
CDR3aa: CASSMGLAGGNEQFF

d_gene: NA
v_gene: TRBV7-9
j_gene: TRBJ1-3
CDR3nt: TGTGCCAGCAGCTCAGCCGCGGGACTTACCGGAAACACCATATATTTT
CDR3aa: CASSSAAGLTGNTIYF

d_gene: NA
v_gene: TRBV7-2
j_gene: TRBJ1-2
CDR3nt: TGTGCCAGCAGCCCTCCAGGGGAGGGGCTTGGCTACACCTTC
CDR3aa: CASSPPGEGLGYTF

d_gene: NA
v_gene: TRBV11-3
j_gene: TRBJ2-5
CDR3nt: TGTGCCAGCAGCGGCCGCAGTCAAGAGACCCAGTACTTC
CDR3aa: CASSGRSQETQYF

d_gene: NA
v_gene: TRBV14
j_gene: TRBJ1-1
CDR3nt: TGTGCCAGCAGCCAGGGATGGGACACTGAAGCTTTCTTT
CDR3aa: CASSQGWDTEAFF

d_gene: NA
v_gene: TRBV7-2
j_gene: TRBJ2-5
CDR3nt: TGTGCCAGCAGCCCATATTCTGGGAAGACCCAGTACTTC
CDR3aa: CASSPYSGKTQYF

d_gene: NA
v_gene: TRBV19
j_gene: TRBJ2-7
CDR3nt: TGTGCCAGTAGCCCCGGGCAGGCTGACTCCTACGAGCAGTACTTC
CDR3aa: CASSPGQADSYEQYF

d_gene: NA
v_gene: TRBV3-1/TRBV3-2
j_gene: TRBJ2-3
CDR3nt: TGTGCCAGCAGCCAAGCTGGTCCCACAGATACGCAGTATTTT
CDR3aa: CASSQAGPTDTQYF

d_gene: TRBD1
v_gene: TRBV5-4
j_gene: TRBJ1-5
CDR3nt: TGTGCCAGCAGCTTGGGGGGGCCAGGGGGAAATCAGCCCCAGCATTTT
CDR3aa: CASSLGGPGGNQPQHF

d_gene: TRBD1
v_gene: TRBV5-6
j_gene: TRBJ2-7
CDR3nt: TGTGCCAGCAGCAGCCTACAGGGGAGATACGAGCAGTACTTC
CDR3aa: CASSSLQGRYEQYF

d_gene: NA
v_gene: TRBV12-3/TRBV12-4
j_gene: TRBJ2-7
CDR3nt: TGTGCCAGCGGGGCCTCCTACGAGCAGTACTTC
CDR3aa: CASGASYEQYF

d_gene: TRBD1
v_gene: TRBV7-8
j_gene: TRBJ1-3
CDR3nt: TGTGCCAGCAGCTCCCGACAGGGTGGAGAAAGTTCTGGAAACACCATATATTTT
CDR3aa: CASSSRQGGESSGNTIYF

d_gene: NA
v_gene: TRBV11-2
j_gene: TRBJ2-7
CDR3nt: TGTGCCAGCAGCTTAGAGTCCGTCTACGAGCAGTACTTC
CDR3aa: CASSLESVYEQYF

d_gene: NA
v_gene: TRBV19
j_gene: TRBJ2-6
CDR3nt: TGTGCCAGTAGTTCCTCAGGGCGCTCTGGGGCCAACGTCCTGACTTTC
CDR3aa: CASSSSGRSGANVLTF

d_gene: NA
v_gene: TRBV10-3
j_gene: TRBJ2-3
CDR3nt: TGTGCCATCAGTGATCAGAGCACAGATACGCAGTATTTT
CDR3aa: CAISDQSTDTQYF

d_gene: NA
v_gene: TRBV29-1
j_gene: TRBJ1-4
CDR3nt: TGCAGCGTTCGCGAGGGGGGGAGAGGTAATGAAAAACTGTTTTTT
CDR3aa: CSVREGGRGNEKLFF

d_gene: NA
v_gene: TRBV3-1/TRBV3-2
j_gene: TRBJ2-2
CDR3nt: TGTGCCAGCAGCCAAGATACCGAACCAGTAATCATCGCCGGGGAGCTGTTTTTT
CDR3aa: CASSQDTEPVIIAGELFF

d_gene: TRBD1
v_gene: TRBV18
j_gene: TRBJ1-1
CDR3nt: TGTGCCAGCTCACTCGTGACAGGGACCTCCGGGAACACTGAAGCTTTCTTT
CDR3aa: CASSLVTGTSGNTEAFF

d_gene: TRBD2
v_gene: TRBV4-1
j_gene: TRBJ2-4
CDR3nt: TGCGCCAGCAGCCTTGGAGGGGGGCGGGGGGCCGTGGCCAAAAACATTCAGTACTTC
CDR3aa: CASSLGGGRGAVAKNIQYF